The 20 T cell receptor beta chains reported below all come from one sample, sequenced in a study of cytomegalovirus exposure and HLA in healthy donors. The study ran its PCR with 60 Vbeta and 13 Jbeta primers. Sequenced by immunoSEQ multiplex PCR; TCRdb stores in-frame clones only, minus some. The sample lists approximately 120,000 clones, under 85% occurring once. The sample consisted of PBMCs. Every receptor here comes from a woman aged 45-65 years in good health and CMV-seropositive.

This clone appeared a single time. The V and J genes are TRBV11-2 and TRBJ1-2; 9 bases map to TRBD1. This CDR3 comprises 15 residues. Germline V gene lookup returns CDR1 SGHAT and CDR2 FQNNGV. V was pared by 5 bases and J by 2 bases, with 6 bases of the junction left unmatched. This CDR3 reads CASSNYRGHNYGYTF. In DNA, the CDR3 is TGTGCCAGCAGCAATTACAGGGGGCACAACTATGGCTACACCTTC.

The chain combines TRBV7-9 with TRBJ2-2; D possibly corresponds to TRBD2 (5 bases). Trimming removed 1 base from V and 5 bases from J, with 14 bases in between. There are 16 residues in the CDR3. Germline values: CDR1 SEHNR, CDR2 FQNEAQ (reference sequence). Here the CDR3 reads CASSLEGGGRTGELFF. CDR3 coding DNA: TGTGCCAGCAGCTTAGAAGGTGGAGGTAGGACCGGGGAGCTGTTTTTT.

The rearrangement uses TRBV5-8 and TRBJ2-3; perhaps TRBD1 as D (6 bases). The CDR3 has 15 residues. CDR1 SGHTS and CDR2 YDEGEE come from the germline V gene. V was pared by 3 bases and J by 3 bases, with 14 bases between. The CDR3 protein is CASSSTGFETDTQYF. The CDR3 region has the DNA TGTGCCAGCAGCTCTACAGGGTTCGAAACAGATACGCAGTATTTT. The full variable domain, completed using reference TRBV5-8 and TRBJ2-3, is EAGVTQSPTHLIKTRGQQATLRCSPISGHTSVYWYQQALGLGLQFLLWYDEGEERNRGNFPPRFSGRQFPNYSSELNVNALELEDSALYLCASSSTGFETDTQYFGPGTRLTVL.

This clone showed up just once. The chain recombines TRBV6-5 with TRBJ2-5; 11 positions match TRBD1. CDR3 size: 13 residues. From germline, CDR1 is MNHEY and CDR2 SVGAGI. V dropped 6 bases and J dropped 7; count of bases not matched to a gene: 4. This CDR3 is CASSRDRGGTQYF. The CDR3 bases are TGTGCCAGCAGCAGGGACAGGGGGGGGACCCAGTACTTC.

J is TRBJ2-3 and V is TRBV7-9, with TRBD1 as a possible D gene (6 bases). This CDR3 comprises 15 residues. CDR1 is SEHNR, CDR2 FQNEAQ, per germline (reference sequence). Trimming removed 0 bases from V and 12 bases from J, with 19 bases in between. The CDR3 reads CASSLARTVPGPQYF. CDR3 coding DNA: TGTGCCAGCAGCTTAGCACGGACAGTCCCAGGCCCCCAGTATTTT.

The V and J genes are TRBV7-2 and TRBJ2-2; D is ambiguous. V was shortened by 1 base and J by 6 bases, with 9 bases between the two germline ends. The germline CDR1 and CDR2 sequences are SGHTA and FQGNSA. The CDR3 consists of 14 residues. CDR3 nucleotide sequence: TGTGCCAGCAGCTTAGACAGTTTATCCGGGGAGCTGTTTTTT. It translates to CASSLDSLSGELFF.

The chain joins TRBV5-4 to TRBJ1-2; possibly TRBD1 for D (5 bases). Germline assignment: CDR1 SGHNT and CDR2 YYREEE (reference sequence). The CDR3 is made up of 16 amino acids. V was pared by 4 bases and J by 0 bases, with 16 bases between. For the CDR3, the DNA is TGTGCCAGCAGCCCTGGACAACCTCCGACTAACTATGGCTACACCTTC. Translating it yields CASSPGQPPTNYGYTF.

This sequence joins TRBV6-1 and TRBJ1-1; a weak D match, TRBD1 (5 bases). Trimming took off 6 bases at V and 0 bases at J, with 11 bases between the two ends. CDR1 and CDR2 (germline): MNHNS, SASEGT. The CDR3 contains 14 residues. For the CDR3, the DNA is TGTGCCAGCAGGGAGACAGCCATGAACACTGAAGCTTTCTTT. It encodes CASRETAMNTEAFF.

The rearrangement links TRBV18 to TRBJ1-4, with 8 bases fitting TRBD1. Germline V gene data show CDR1 as KGHSH and CDR2 as LQKENI. V lost 3 bases, J lost 8 bases, and 2 bases stayed unmatched. This CDR3 contains 13 residues. CDR3 nucleotide sequence: TGTGCCAGCTCACCGGGACAGGCAGAAAAACTGTTTTTT. Its protein is CASSPGQAEKLFF. The whole variable domain, remainder taken from reference TRBV18 and TRBJ1-4, is NAGVMQNPRHLVRRRGQEARLRCSPMKGHSHVYWYRQLPEEGLKFMVYLQKENIIDESGMPKERFSAEFPKEGPSILRIQQVVRGDSAAYFCASSPGQAEKLFFGSGTQLSVL.

The rearrangement uses TRBV5-5 and TRBJ2-1; tentatively, D is TRBD1 (6 bases). The germline V and J ends were trimmed by 0 bases and 8 bases, with 12 bases remaining between them. The germline CDR1 and CDR2 sequences are SGHKS and YYEKEE (reference sequence). This CDR3 region has 14 residues. The CDR3 protein is CASSLGSAGDEQFF. The CDR3 bases are TGTGCCAGCAGCTTGGGAAGCGCAGGGGATGAGCAGTTCTTC.

This rearrangement joins TRBV10-3 to TRBJ2-1; D perhaps matches TRBD2 (6 bases). This CDR3 contains 15 residues. V lost 3 bases to trimming and J lost 3 bases, with 12 bases between them. Germline loops: CDR1 ENHRY, CDR2 SYGVKD. The CDR3 spells CAISDPGTGYNEQFF. CDR3 nucleotide sequence: TGTGCCATCAGTGACCCGGGGACTGGCTACAATGAGCAGTTCTTC.

V is TRBV2 and J is TRBJ2-3; no clear D gene. The CDR3 is 14 amino acids. Trimming shortened V by 2 bases and J by 3 bases, and 9 bases separated the two germline ends. Germline assignment: CDR1 SNHLY and CDR2 FYNNEI. The CDR3 nucleotides are TGTGCCAGCAGTGAATTGTTGAGGACAGATACGCAGTATTTT. Its translation: CASSELLRTDTQYF.

J is TRBJ1-3 and V is TRBV18; unclear D gene. CDR1 is KGHSH, CDR2 LQKENI, per germline. Trimming removed 2 bases at V and 8 bases at J, with 13 bases between. This CDR3 is built from 14 residues. CDR3 nucleotides: TGTGCCAGCTCACCATTAGGAGGGCTCGACACCATATATTTT. The encoded protein is CASSPLGGLDTIYF.

This clone was found once. The chain has TRBV10-3 and TRBJ1-1; perhaps TRBD1 as D (6 bases). Trimming stripped 6 bases from V and 1 base from J, with 9 bases between. The CDR3 totals 13 residues. Germline-derived CDR1 and CDR2 are ENHRY and SYGVKD. The CDR3 is CAIRSDRNTEAFF. CDR3 in DNA: TGTGCCATCAGGTCGGACAGGAACACTGAAGCTTTCTTT.

The sample holds one count of this clone. The V call is TRBV15, the J call TRBJ2-2; TRBD1 matches at 12 bases. Germline CDR1 is LNHNV and CDR2 is YYDKDF (reference sequence). The V gene end was trimmed by 0 bases and the J gene end by 5 bases; junction bases not matched to a gene: 7. CDR3 length equals 18 residues. This CDR3 is CATSRDGTGGAFTGELFF. The CDR3 coding sequence is TGTGCCACCAGCAGAGATGGGACAGGGGGCGCGTTTACCGGGGAGCTGTTTTTT.

As to this clone: One end of the junction is discordant with germline, which a read error may explain. V and J are TRBV7-7 and TRBJ2-2; a weak D match, TRBD1 (5 bases). CDR1 SSHAT and CDR2 FNYEAQ come from the germline V gene (reference sequence). The CDR3 is 16 amino acids. Written as DNA, the CDR3 is TGTGCTAGCAGCGAAGGACAACAGAAGGGGTCCGGGGAGCTGTTTTTT. Translation gives CASSEGQQKGSGELFF.

The V gene is TRBV5-1, the J gene TRBJ2-3; 9 bases align to TRBD1. The ends lost 4 bases at V and 6 bases at J; junction bases unmatched: 3. Germline V gene lookup returns CDR1 SGHRS and CDR2 YFSETQ. The CDR3 has 13 residues. DNA for the CDR3: TGCGCCAGCAGCCCCGGGACAGGGGATACGCAGTATTTT. It yields the protein CASSPGTGDTQYF.

The chain combines TRBV5-1 with TRBJ1-6; D ambiguous. Germline CDR1 and CDR2: SGHRS and YFSETQ. The V end lost 2 bases, the J end lost 11 bases, and 8 bases lay between the germline ends. The CDR3 has 12 amino acids. The CDR3 loop reads CASSFQMPPLHF. In DNA form, the CDR3 reads TGCGCCAGCAGCTTTCAGATGCCACCCCTCCACTTT.

In this sample, this clone turned up once. J is TRBJ2-5 and V is TRBV10-1; possible D gene TRBD1, 8 bases. The J call may be faulty, since TRBJ2-7 better matches the DNA end. CDR3 length: 15 residues. Per the germline V gene, CDR1 is WNHNN and CDR2 is SYGVQD (reference sequence). This chain's CDR3 is CASSDWTGRAYEQYF. CDR3 in DNA: TGCGCCAGCAGTGACTGGACAGGGAGGGCCTACGAGCAGTACTTC.

This clone came up a few times. This chain links TRBV5-4 with TRBJ2-1; 13 bases line up with TRBD2. Germline CDR1 reads SGHNT; CDR2 reads YYREEE (reference sequence). The CDR3 spans 15 residues. V was clipped by 4 bases and J by 9 bases; unmatched bases: 7. The CDR3 sequence is CASSPGLAGVFEQFF. Here the CDR3 DNA reads TGTGCCAGCAGCCCCGGACTAGCGGGAGTTTTTGAGCAGTTCTTC.